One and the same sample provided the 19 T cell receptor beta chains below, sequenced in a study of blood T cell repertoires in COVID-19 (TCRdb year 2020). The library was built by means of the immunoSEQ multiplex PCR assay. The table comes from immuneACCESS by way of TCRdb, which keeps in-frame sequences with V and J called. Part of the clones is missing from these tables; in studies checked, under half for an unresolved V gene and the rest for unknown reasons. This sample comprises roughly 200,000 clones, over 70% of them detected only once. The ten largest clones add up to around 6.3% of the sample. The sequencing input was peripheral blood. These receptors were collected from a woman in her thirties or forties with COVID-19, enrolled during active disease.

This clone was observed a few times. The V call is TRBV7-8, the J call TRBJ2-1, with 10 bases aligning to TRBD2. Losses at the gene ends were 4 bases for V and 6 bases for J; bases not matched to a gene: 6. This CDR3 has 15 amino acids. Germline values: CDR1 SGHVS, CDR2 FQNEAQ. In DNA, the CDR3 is TGTGCCAGCAGCTCAGCGGGAGGGTCGGGCAATGAGCAGTTCTTC. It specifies CASSSAGGSGNEQFF.

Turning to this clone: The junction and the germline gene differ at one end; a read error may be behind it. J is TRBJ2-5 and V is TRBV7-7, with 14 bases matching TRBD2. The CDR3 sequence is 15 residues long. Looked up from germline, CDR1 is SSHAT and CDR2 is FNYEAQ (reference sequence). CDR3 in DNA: TGTGCTAGCAGCGTGACTAGCGGGAGGGCAGAGACCCAGTACTTC. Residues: CASSVTSGRAETQYF.

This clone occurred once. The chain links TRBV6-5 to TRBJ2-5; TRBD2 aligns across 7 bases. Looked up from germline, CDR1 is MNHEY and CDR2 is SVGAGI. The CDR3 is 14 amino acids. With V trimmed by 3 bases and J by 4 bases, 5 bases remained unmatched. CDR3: CASSYWGGSETQYF. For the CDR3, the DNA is TGTGCCAGCAGTTATTGGGGGGGATCAGAGACCCAGTACTTC.

CDR3 DNA sequence: TGCGCCAGCAGCTTGGACGGTCGGACTAGCGGGAGGGGCGAAGTCACAGATACGCAGTATTTT. This translates into CASSLDGRTSGRGEVTDTQYF. The chain is built from TRBV5-1 and TRBJ2-3; TRBD2 matches 15 bases. This CDR3 region has 21 residues. Germline V CDR1 and CDR2: SGHRS, YFSETQ. V was clipped by 0 bases and J by 2 bases; unmatched bases: 13.

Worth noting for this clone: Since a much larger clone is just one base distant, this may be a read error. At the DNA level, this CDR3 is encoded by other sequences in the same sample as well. The DNA for the CDR3 is TGTGCCAGCAGCTTCAACAATGAGCAGTTCTTC. The encoded protein is CASSFNNEQFF. The rearrangement uses TRBV11-2 and TRBJ2-1; D is ambiguous. Germline V gene sequence: CDR1 SGHAT, CDR2 FQNNGV. Trimming left V 3 bases short and J 5 bases short, with 2 bases between. CDR3 length equals 11 residues.

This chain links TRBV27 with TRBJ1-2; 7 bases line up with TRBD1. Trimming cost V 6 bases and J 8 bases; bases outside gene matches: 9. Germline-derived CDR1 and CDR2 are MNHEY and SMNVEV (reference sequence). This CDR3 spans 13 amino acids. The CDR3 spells CASSPDRAGGYTF. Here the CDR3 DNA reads TGTGCCAGCAGCCCCGACAGGGCTGGGGGCTACACCTTC.

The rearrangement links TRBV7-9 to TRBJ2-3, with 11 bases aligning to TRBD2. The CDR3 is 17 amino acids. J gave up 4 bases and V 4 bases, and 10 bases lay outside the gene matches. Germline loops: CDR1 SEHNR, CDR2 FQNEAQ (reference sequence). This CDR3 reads CASSSITSGRVSDTQYF. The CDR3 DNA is TGTGCCAGCAGCTCCATAACTAGCGGGAGAGTATCAGATACGCAGTATTTT.

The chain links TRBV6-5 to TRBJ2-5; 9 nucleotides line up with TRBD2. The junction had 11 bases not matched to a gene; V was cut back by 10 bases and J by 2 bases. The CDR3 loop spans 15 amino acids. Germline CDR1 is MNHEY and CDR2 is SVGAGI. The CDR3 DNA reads TGTGCCACCGTACGGGCGGGGGGGCGACAAGAGACCCAGTACTTC. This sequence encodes CATVRAGGRQETQYF.

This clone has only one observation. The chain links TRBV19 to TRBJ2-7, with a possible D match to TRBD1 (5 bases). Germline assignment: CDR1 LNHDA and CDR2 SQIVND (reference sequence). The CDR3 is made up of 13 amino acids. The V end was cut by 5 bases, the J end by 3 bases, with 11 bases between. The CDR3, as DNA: TGTGCCAGTAGTGCCCAGGGTGGCTACGAGCAGTACTTC. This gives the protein CASSAQGGYEQYF.

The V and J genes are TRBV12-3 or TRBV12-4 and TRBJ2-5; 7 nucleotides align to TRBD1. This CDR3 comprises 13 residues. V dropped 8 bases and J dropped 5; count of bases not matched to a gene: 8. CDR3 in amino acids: CASHQGVAETQYF. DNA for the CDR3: TGTGCCAGCCACCAGGGGGTCGCGGAGACCCAGTACTTC.

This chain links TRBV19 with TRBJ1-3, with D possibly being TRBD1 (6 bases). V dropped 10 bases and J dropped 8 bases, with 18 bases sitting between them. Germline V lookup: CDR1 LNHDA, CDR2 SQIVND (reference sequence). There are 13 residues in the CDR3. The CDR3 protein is CATTGPLRDTIYF. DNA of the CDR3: TGTGCCACTACAGGGCCCCTGCGCGACACCATATATTTT.

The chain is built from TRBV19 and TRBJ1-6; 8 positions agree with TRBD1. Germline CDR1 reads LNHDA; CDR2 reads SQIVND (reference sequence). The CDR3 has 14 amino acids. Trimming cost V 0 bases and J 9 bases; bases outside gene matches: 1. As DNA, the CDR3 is TGTGCCAGTAGTATAGACAGGGGGCGTTCACCCCTCCACTTT. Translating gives CASSIDRGRSPLHF.

The CDR3 loop reads CASGLEGLEGYTF. The CDR3 DNA sequence: TGTGCTAGTGGTTTGGAGGGGTTAGAGGGCTACACCTTC. This chain uses TRBV12-5 with TRBJ1-2; perhaps TRBD1 as D (5 bases). CDR3 length: 13 residues. The V gene lost 1 base and the J gene lost 8 bases, with 11 bases spanning the gap. Germline V CDR1 and CDR2: LGHNT, FRNRAP.

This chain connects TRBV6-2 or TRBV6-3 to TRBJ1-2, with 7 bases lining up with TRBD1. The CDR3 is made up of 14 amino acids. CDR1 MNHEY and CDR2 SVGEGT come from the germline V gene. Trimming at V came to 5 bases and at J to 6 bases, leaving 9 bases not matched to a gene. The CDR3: CASSQWTGGNGYTF. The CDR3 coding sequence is TGTGCCAGCAGTCAATGGACAGGAGGGAATGGCTACACCTTC.

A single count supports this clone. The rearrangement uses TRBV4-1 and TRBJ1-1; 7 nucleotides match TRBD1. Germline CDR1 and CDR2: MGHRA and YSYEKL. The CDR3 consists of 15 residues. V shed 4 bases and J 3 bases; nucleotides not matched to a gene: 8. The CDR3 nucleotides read TGCGCCAGCAGCCTATACGGGACAGTTGACACTGAAGCTTTCTTT. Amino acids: CASSLYGTVDTEAFF.

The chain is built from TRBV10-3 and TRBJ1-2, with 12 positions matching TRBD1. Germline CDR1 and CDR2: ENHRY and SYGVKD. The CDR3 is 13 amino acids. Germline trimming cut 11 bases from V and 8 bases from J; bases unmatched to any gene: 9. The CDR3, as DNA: TGTGCCTCTACCGGGACAGGGGGCGGGGGCTACACCTTC. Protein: CASTGTGGGGYTF.

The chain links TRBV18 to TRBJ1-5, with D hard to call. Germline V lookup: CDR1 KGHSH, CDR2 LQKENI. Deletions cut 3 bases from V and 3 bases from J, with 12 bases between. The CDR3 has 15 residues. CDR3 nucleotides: TGTGCCAGCTCACCCGGGGTGGCTTACAATCAGCCCCAGCATTTT. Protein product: CASSPGVAYNQPQHF.

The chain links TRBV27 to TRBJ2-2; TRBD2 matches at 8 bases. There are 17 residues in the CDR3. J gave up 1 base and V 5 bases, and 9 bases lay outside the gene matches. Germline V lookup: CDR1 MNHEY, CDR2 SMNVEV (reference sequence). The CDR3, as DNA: TGTGCCAGCAGTCTCCCCAGTGCGGGAGGGAACACCGGGGAGCTGTTTTTT. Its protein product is CASSLPSAGGNTGELFF.

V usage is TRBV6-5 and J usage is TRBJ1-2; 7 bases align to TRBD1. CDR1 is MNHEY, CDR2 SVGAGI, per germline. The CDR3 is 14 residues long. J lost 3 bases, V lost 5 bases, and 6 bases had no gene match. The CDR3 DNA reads TGTGCCAGCAGTACTCCGGGACAGTACTATGGCTACACCTTC. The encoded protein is CASSTPGQYYGYTF.